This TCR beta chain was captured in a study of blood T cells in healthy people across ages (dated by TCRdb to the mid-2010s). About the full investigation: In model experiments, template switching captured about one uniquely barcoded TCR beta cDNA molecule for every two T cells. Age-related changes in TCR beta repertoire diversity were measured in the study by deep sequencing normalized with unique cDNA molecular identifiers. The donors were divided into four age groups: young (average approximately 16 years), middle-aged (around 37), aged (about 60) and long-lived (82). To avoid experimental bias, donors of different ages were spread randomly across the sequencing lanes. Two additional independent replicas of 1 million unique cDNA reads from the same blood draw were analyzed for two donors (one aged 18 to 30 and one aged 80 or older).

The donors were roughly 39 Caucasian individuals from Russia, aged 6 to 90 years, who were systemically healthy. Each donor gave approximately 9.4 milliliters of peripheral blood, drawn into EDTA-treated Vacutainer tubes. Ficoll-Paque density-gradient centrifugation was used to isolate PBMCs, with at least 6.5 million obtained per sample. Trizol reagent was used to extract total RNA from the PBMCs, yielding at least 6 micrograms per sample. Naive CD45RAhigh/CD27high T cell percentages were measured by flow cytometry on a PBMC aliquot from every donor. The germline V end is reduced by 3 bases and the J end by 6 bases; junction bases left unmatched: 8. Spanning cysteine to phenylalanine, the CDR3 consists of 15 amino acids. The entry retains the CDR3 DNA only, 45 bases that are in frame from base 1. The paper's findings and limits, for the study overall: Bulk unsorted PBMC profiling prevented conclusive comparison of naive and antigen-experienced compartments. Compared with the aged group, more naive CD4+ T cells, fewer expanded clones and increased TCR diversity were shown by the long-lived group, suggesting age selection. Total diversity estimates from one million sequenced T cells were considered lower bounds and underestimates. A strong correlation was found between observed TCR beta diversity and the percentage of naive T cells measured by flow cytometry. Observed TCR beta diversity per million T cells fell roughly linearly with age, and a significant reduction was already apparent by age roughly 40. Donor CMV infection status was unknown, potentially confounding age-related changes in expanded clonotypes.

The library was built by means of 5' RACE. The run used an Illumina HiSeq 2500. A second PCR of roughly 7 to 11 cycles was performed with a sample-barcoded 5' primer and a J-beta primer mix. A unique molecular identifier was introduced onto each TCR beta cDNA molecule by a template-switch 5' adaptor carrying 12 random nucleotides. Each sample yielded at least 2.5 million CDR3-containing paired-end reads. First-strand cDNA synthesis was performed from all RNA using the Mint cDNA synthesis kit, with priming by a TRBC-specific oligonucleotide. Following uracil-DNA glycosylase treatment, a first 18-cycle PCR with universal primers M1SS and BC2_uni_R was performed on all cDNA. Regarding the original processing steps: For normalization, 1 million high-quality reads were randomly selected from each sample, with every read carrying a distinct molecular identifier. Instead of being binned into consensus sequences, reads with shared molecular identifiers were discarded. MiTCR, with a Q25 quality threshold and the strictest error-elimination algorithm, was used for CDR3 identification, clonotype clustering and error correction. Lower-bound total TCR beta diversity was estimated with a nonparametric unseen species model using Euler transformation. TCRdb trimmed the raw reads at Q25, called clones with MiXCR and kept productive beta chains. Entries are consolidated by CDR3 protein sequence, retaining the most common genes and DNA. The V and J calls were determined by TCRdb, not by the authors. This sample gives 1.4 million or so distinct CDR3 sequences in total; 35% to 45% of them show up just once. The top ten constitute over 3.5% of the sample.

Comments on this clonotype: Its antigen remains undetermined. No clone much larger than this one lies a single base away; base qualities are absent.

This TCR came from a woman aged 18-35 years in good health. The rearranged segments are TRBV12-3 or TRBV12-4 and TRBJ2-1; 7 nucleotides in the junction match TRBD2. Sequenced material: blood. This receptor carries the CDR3 CASSLYSGFANEQFF. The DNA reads TGTGCCAGCAGTTTGTATAGCGGGTTTGCCAATGAGCAGTTCTTC.